This is a list of T cell receptor beta chains from one sample in a study of response to subunit inactivated influenza vaccine. TCRdb analysed the RT-PCR reads with MiXCR anew, one entry per CDR3 protein. This sample has about 540,000 distinct CDR3 sequences; around a quarter occur once, and the top ten carry roughly 2.8%. These data were also filed under a second study, of T cells expressing NK-cell markers.

The sample here was CD4+ T cells sorted from PBMCs, taken 12 days after vaccination. The receptors were gathered from a man aged 45-60 years who received an inactivated influenza vaccine. Each CDR3 is given without its conserved first and last residue.

V gene	J gene	CDR3 protein
TRBV20-1	TRBJ2-7	SARRLAGENEQY
TRBV7-9	TRBJ2-2	ASIGQGRPGELF
TRBV12-3/TRBV12-4	TRBJ2-5	ASSLALRRRDKY
TRBV12-3/TRBV12-4	TRBJ2-2	ASSSRGGANTGELF
TRBV5-1	TRBJ2-7	ASSVTGDEQY
TRBV7-8	TRBJ2-7	ASSLEEGLSYEQY
TRBV6-1	TRBJ1-5	ASSVQGLVQPQH
TRBV29-1	TRBJ2-7	SVVLLNSYEQY
TRBV24-1	TRBJ2-2	ATRTSGGTGELF
TRBV24-1	TRBJ1-2	ATSNRDSYGYT